These T cell receptor beta chains were read from a single sample in a study of T cell responses to AZD1222 COVID-19 vaccine. TCRdb's copy holds only in-frame clones and misses some; the assay was immunoSEQ multiplex PCR. The sample records some 100,000 clones, 87% being singletons. This specimen was peripheral blood, taken on day 0 of AZD1222 vaccination. These receptors originate from an adult in good health. Each CDR3 is given with its conserved first and last residue. A D gene is named only where the DNA matches it firmly. Clone size is shown for a subset of rows, as once, few, many or a class of expanded clone.

V	size	D	J	DNA	CDR3
TRBV3-1/TRBV3-2	-	-	TRBJ1-1	TGTGCCAGCAGCCAAGCAACCGGGACCCGCGCTTTCTTT	CASSQATGTRAFF
TRBV20-1	-	-	TRBJ1-5	TGCAGTGCTAGTACCTTAGAGGGGATTGGGCAGCCCCAGCATTTT	CSASTLEGIGQPQHF
TRBV5-1	-	TRBD2	TRBJ2-5	TGCGCCAGCAGCTTGGACGGTAGCGGGACGACCCAGTACTTC	CASSLDGSGTTQYF
TRBV18	once	-	TRBJ1-2	TGTGCCAGCTCACCCGAGACGGATTCGCTCCCCTATGGCTACACCTTC	CASSPETDSLPYGYTF
TRBV11-2	-	-	TRBJ2-1	TGTGCCAGCAGCTTAGACGGTGCGGGCGGATACAATGAGCAGTTCTTC	CASSLDGAGGYNEQFF
TRBV7-3	-	-	TRBJ1-2	TGTGCCAGCAGCACGAACGCAGATGAAAGCTACACCTTC	CASSTNADESYTF
TRBV5-5	once	TRBD2	TRBJ2-7	TGTGCCAGCAGCTTGTCCCTAGCGGGATACTACGAGCAGTACTTC	CASSLSLAGYYEQYF
TRBV6-1	-	-	TRBJ1-2	TGTGCCAGCAGTGAAGTGAGTACACGGAACTATGGCTACACCTTC	CASSEVSTRNYGYTF
TRBV25-1	-	TRBD2	TRBJ2-7	TGTGCCAGCAGGGGGCGGGGGAGCTCCTACGAGCAGTACTTC	CASRGRGSSYEQYF
TRBV5-5	-	TRBD1	TRBJ2-7	TGTGCCAGCAGCTGGGGACAGACCTTAGGCGAGCAGTACTTC	CASSWGQTLGEQYF
TRBV7-3	few	TRBD2	TRBJ2-5	TGTGCCAGCAGCCCAGCGGGGGCCGGGGAGACCCAGTACTTC	CASSPAGAGETQYF
TRBV10-3	-	TRBD1	TRBJ1-3	TGTGCCATCAGTGATTTGCGAGGGGGCGGCTCTGGAAACACCATATATTTT	CAISDLRGGGSGNTIYF
TRBV7-2	-	-	TRBJ1-5	TGTGCCAGCAGCTTATTCCGGAGCGATCAGCCCCAGCATTTT	CASSLFRSDQPQHF
TRBV6-5	-	-	TRBJ2-5	TGTGCCACCCAGAGGGGGGGGGTGGAAGAGACCCAGTACTTC	CATQRGGVEETQYF
TRBV4-2	-	TRBD1	TRBJ1-1	TGTGCCAGCAGCCAAGATGGGGGACAGGTAAACACTGAAGCTTTCTTT	CASSQDGGQVNTEAFF
TRBV15	-	TRBD1	TRBJ1-1	TGTGCCACCAGCAGAGTCAGGGACAGGGGAATAGTGAACACTGAAGCTTTCTTT	CATSRVRDRGIVNTEAFF
TRBV18	-	-	TRBJ1-1	TGTGCCAGCTCACCATCGAGGCAGGGGATGAACACTGAAGCTTTCTTT	CASSPSRQGMNTEAFF
TRBV9	-	-	TRBJ1-5	TGTGCCAGCAGCGTAGGAGGCAGAAATCAGCCCCAGCATTTT	CASSVGGRNQPQHF
TRBV29-1	-	-	TRBJ1-1	TGCAGCGTTCGGGACCAAAACACTGAAGCTTTCTTT	CSVRDQNTEAFF
TRBV7-8	-	TRBD1	TRBJ2-6	TGTGCCAGCAGCGGGCGACAGGGGAGAACTGGGGCCAACGTCCTGACTTTC	CASSGRQGRTGANVLTF
TRBV3-1/TRBV3-2	-	-	TRBJ1-1	TGTGCCAGCAGCTTGCCCGGACAGCTGAACACTGAAGCTTTCTTT	CASSLPGQLNTEAFF
TRBV6-4	many	TRBD2	TRBJ2-1	TGTGCCAGCAGTGAACTAGCGGGGTCTGGGGGTGAGCAGTTCTTC	CASSELAGSGGEQFF
TRBV5-1	-	-	TRBJ2-1	TGCGCCACCGACAGGGACGTAGGAGGGAGTCGGGGTGAGCAGTTCTTC	CATDRDVGGSRGEQFF
TRBV5-1	-	-	TRBJ2-7	TGCGCCAGCAGCTTGGCCTTAGACAGCCTTACCTACGAGCAGTACTTC	CASSLALDSLTYEQYF
TRBV5-1	-	TRBD1	TRBJ1-3	TGCGCCAGCAGCATAGGGACAGGGGAAGGGAACACCATATATTTT	CASSIGTGEGNTIYF
TRBV7-9	-	TRBD1	TRBJ2-5	TGTGCCAGCAGCTCGGGACAGGGAGGAGAGACCCAGTACTTC	CASSSGQGGETQYF
TRBV7-9	once	TRBD2	TRBJ2-7	TGTGCCAGCCGAGGGTCTAGCGGGTTGGGGGAGCAGTACTTC	CASRGSSGLGEQYF
TRBV5-4	-	TRBD1	TRBJ1-4	TGTGCCAGCAGCCTCCGACAGGGGTCAATGGTCGAGGAAAAACTGTTTTTT	CASSLRQGSMVEEKLFF
TRBV5-1	-	TRBD2	TRBJ2-1	TGCGCCAGCAGCTCGACTAGCGGCTCCTACAATGAGCAGTTCTTC	CASSSTSGSYNEQFF
TRBV5-1	-	-	TRBJ2-7	TGCGCCAGCAGCTTGGAGGGGTCAAATTCGGCGAATCACGAGCAGTACTTC	CASSLEGSNSANHEQYF
TRBV3-1/TRBV3-2	-	-	TRBJ1-1	TGTGCCAGCAGCCAAACAGGCCGGGGGGCTTTCTTT	CASSQTGRGAFF
TRBV5-1	-	-	TRBJ1-6	TGCGCCAGCAGCTTGGTGGCAGCTGATTCACCCCTCCACTTT	CASSLVAADSPLHF
TRBV3-1/TRBV3-2	few	TRBD2	TRBJ2-2	TGTGCCAGCAGCCAAGATTACCTAGCGGGGGGAGTGAGCGGGGAGCTGTTTTTT	CASSQDYLAGGVSGELFF
TRBV13	-	TRBD2	TRBJ2-7	TGTGCCAGCGCCATATTCGGGCTAGCGGGCTACGAGCAGTACTTC	CASAIFGLAGYEQYF
TRBV7-9	-	-	TRBJ2-5	TGTGCCAGCAGCCCGGGACACCAAGAGACCCAGTACTTC	CASSPGHQETQYF
TRBV5-1	-	-	TRBJ1-5	TGCGCCAGCAATAAGGGCGCGGTTTCCCCAAATCAGCCCCAGCATTTT	CASNKGAVSPNQPQHF
TRBV5-6	few	TRBD2	TRBJ2-2	TGTGCCAGCACCCCCACCCGGGGGGTCGGGGAGCTGTTTTTT	CASTPTRGVGELFF
TRBV4-3	-	-	TRBJ2-3	TGCGCCAGCAGCCAAGACCAGGCCACAGATACGCAGTATTTT	CASSQDQATDTQYF
TRBV18	few	-	TRBJ1-1	TGTGCCAGCTCACCATCATCAACCCAGAGCACTGAAGCTTTCTTT	CASSPSSTQSTEAFF
TRBV2	-	-	TRBJ1-1	TGTGCCAGCAGTAAGGGGTCGTCGACTGAAGCTTTCTTT	CASSKGSSTEAFF
TRBV18	-	-	TRBJ1-3	TGTGCCAGCTCACCGGCACCGGGACTTAGAGGAAACACCATATATTTT	CASSPAPGLRGNTIYF
TRBV18	-	TRBD2	TRBJ2-3	TGTGCCAGCTCACCACTAGCGGGGGGTACAGATACGCAGTATTTT	CASSPLAGGTDTQYF
TRBV9	-	TRBD1	TRBJ1-1	TGTGCCAGCAGCGTAGGAGGGGGACAGGATCAAGCTTTCTTT	CASSVGGGQDQAFF
TRBV4-1	-	TRBD1	TRBJ2-7	TGCGCCAGCAGCCAAGGTTTGGACAGGTGGGTCGGCGAGCAGTACTTC	CASSQGLDRWVGEQYF
TRBV5-1	-	-	TRBJ1-4	TGCGCCAGCAGCTTCCTCCCAACTAATGAAAAACTGTTTTTT	CASSFLPTNEKLFF
TRBV18	-	TRBD1	TRBJ2-1	TGTGCCAGCTCACCAAGGACAGGGGCAACCAATGAGCAGTTCTTC	CASSPRTGATNEQFF
TRBV15	-	-	TRBJ1-1	TGTGCCACCAGCAGAGACACGTCTGCCCGGGGCACTGAAGCTTTCTTT	CATSRDTSARGTEAFF
TRBV5-1	-	-	TRBJ1-1	TGCGCCAGCAGCTACCGACAGGCGGGCACTGAAGCTTTCTTT	CASSYRQAGTEAFF
TRBV7-2	-	TRBD2	TRBJ2-4	TGTGCCAGCAGCTACCGACCCGGGACTAGCGGAAACATTCAGTACTTC	CASSYRPGTSGNIQYF